The entry that follows covers one T cell receptor beta chain sequence. The V end lost 6 bases, the J end lost 3 bases, and 14 bases lay between the germline ends. The germline V gene has CDR1 LNHDA and CDR2 SQIVND (reference sequence). The CDR3 has 14 amino acids. This sample was included in a study of blood T cell repertoires in COVID-19. On the study more broadly: Researchers got acute and convalescent COVID-19 samples from the United States, Italy and Spain.

The table came from immunoSEQ multiplex PCR; TCRdb's copy has only in-frame clones and leaves some out. The sample lists around 620,000 clones, approximately 90% occurring once. V is TRBV19 and J is TRBJ1-2; D is uncertain. This clonotype was obtained from a woman under 30 with acute or convalescent COVID-19. Sequenced input: peripheral blood. CDR3 loop: CASSTQVFHYGYTF. The CDR3 region has the DNA TGTGCCAGTAGCACGCAGGTGTTTCACTATGGCTACACCTTC.